Presented here are 14 T cell receptor beta chains from one specimen sequenced in a study of blood T cell repertoires in COVID-19. The protocol was immunoSEQ multiplex PCR, while the TCRdb copy is restricted to in-frame clones and leaves out a portion. The data contain roughly 120,000 clones, roughly 80% of them singletons. Sequencing was done on a sample of peripheral blood. The origin of the receptors is a man aged 50 to 60 with acute or convalescent COVID-19.

The chain employs TRBV19 and TRBJ1-6; no clear D. Germline CDR1 reads LNHDA; CDR2 reads SQIVND (reference sequence). V was cut by 7 bases and J by 2 bases, with 12 bases left in between. This CDR3 is 15 amino acids long. In DNA, the CDR3 is TGTGCCAGTACCCTCGGAGTCACCTATAATTCACCCCTCCACTTT. Translated, it gives CASTLGVTYNSPLHF.

The CDR3 sequence: CASSLAGGPTDTQYF. For the CDR3, the DNA is TGTGCCAGCAGCTTGGCGGGAGGGCCGACAGATACGCAGTATTTT. The rearrangement links TRBV5-4 to TRBJ2-3; 8 nucleotides line up with TRBD2. V trimming: 0 bases; J trimming: 3 bases; junction bases outside the gene matches: 3. The CDR3 totals 15 residues. The germline CDR1 and CDR2 sequences are SGHNT and YYREEE (reference sequence).

This chain uses TRBV7-3 with TRBJ2-1; 7 positions agree with TRBD2. CDR1 and CDR2 (germline): SGHTA, FQGTGA. The CDR3 has 15 amino acids. V shed 5 bases, J shed 4 bases, and the junction held 8 bases outside the gene matches. CDR3 amino acids: CASSTQAGFYNEQFF. CDR3 nucleotides: TGTGCCAGCAGCACCCAAGCGGGATTTTACAATGAGCAGTTCTTC.

This chain links TRBV7-3 with TRBJ2-2; 8 bases fit TRBD1. V shed 4 bases and J 0 bases; nucleotides not matched to a gene: 1. CDR3 length equals 15 residues. Germline CDR1 and CDR2: SGHTA and FQGTGA. The CDR3 loop reads CASSSGGPNTGELFF. The CDR3, as DNA: TGTGCCAGCAGCTCAGGGGGCCCGAACACCGGGGAGCTGTTTTTT.

This clone was observed a single time. The J gene is TRBJ1-5, the V gene TRBV5-5; 9 bases are a match to TRBD1. The germline gives CDR1 SGHKS, CDR2 YYEKEE (reference sequence). This CDR3 spans 16 amino acids. J lost 1 base, V lost 2 bases, and 4 bases had no gene match. For the CDR3, the DNA is TGTGCCAGCAGCTTCTCCGGGACAGGGAGCAATCAGCCCCAGCATTTT. It encodes CASSFSGTGSNQPQHF.

The chain links TRBV5-5 to TRBJ2-1, with 9 nucleotides matching TRBD2. The CDR3 is 16 amino acids. Germline V gene data show CDR1 as SGHKS and CDR2 as YYEKEE (reference sequence). The trim removed 4 bases at V and 3 bases at J, leaving 8 bases unmatched. In nucleotides, the CDR3 is TGTGCCAGCAGCCTCGTATTAGCGGGGGTCTACAATGAGCAGTTCTTC. It codes for CASSLVLAGVYNEQFF.

This rearrangement joins TRBV7-9 to TRBJ2-7, with D perhaps matching TRBD2 (6 bases). The CDR3 has 13 amino acids. Germline V gene data show CDR1 as SEHNR and CDR2 as FQNEAQ (reference sequence). The V end was cut by 7 bases, the J end by 5 bases, with 15 bases between. The CDR3 loop reads CASKTGDEDEQYF. CDR3 in DNA: TGTGCCAGCAAAACGGGGGATGAGGACGAGCAGTACTTC.

The CDR3 is CASSLGLPGEQYF. The CDR3 DNA reads TGTGCCAGCAGCCTGGGACTTCCCGGCGAGCAGTACTTC. This chain links TRBV3-1 (or the pseudogene TRBV3-2) with TRBJ2-7; TRBD2 might be the D (6 bases). The V gene lost 4 bases and the J gene lost 6 bases, with 13 bases spanning the gap. Looked up from germline, CDR1 is LGHDT and CDR2 is YNNKEL (reference sequence). The CDR3 is made up of 13 amino acids.

The rearrangement uses TRBV11-2 and TRBJ1-1; no clear D gene. Germline CDR1 and CDR2: SGHAT and FQNNGV. The CDR3 is made up of 13 amino acids. Between the trimmed V and J ends, which lost 0 bases and 1 base, there was a span of 3 bases. CDR3 loop: CASSLERNTEAFF. CDR3 sequence (DNA): TGTGCCAGCAGCTTAGAGCGGAACACTGAAGCTTTCTTT.

This chain joins TRBV4-1 and TRBJ2-3; D is perhaps TRBD1 (5 bases). The CDR3 is 16 residues long. Germline V gene data show CDR1 as MGHRA and CDR2 as YSYEKL. Trimming cost V 0 bases and J 2 bases, with 12 bases left between them. The DNA of the CDR3 is TGCGCCAGCAGCCAAGAGTACAGGACAACCACAGATACGCAGTATTTT. It yields the protein CASSQEYRTTTDTQYF.

The rearrangement uses TRBV19 and TRBJ2-5; 13 bases line up with TRBD2. Germline trimming cut 6 bases from V and 5 bases from J; bases unmatched to any gene: 9. Germline loops: CDR1 LNHDA, CDR2 SQIVND (reference sequence). This CDR3 has 16 amino acids. The CDR3 DNA reads as TGTGCCAGTAGCGACACTAGCGGGGGGGCCGGGGAGACCCAGTACTTC. Amino acid sequence: CASSDTSGGAGETQYF.

The V and J genes are TRBV18 and TRBJ2-7; the D gene is possibly TRBD1 (5 bases). The CDR3 spans 14 residues. Germline V gives CDR1 KGHSH, CDR2 LQKENI. The ends were cut back, 3 bases at V and 6 bases at J, with 15 bases in the middle. The chain's CDR3 is CASSPLAGQGEQYF. CDR3 sequence (DNA): TGTGCCAGCTCACCCCTGGCAGGGCAGGGCGAGCAGTACTTC.

The chain has TRBV18 and TRBJ2-5, with TRBD2 as a possible D gene (5 bases). The DNA end is more similar to TRBJ2-7, so the J call may be wrong. The CDR3 loop spans 13 amino acids. CDR1 and CDR2 (germline): KGHSH, LQKENI. The DNA for the CDR3 is TGTGCCAGCTCACTCCAGAGGGATGGCGAGCAGTACTTC. Its protein product is CASSLQRDGEQYF.

This clone was seen once. This chain links TRBV6-5 with TRBJ2-7; TRBD1 agrees at 7 bases. This CDR3 contains 15 residues. Trimming cost V 4 bases and J 3 bases; bases outside gene matches: 9. Germline V gives CDR1 MNHEY, CDR2 SVGAGI. The CDR3 here is CASSLRGWDSYEQYF. The DNA of the CDR3 is TGTGCCAGCAGTTTAAGAGGATGGGACAGCTACGAGCAGTACTTC.